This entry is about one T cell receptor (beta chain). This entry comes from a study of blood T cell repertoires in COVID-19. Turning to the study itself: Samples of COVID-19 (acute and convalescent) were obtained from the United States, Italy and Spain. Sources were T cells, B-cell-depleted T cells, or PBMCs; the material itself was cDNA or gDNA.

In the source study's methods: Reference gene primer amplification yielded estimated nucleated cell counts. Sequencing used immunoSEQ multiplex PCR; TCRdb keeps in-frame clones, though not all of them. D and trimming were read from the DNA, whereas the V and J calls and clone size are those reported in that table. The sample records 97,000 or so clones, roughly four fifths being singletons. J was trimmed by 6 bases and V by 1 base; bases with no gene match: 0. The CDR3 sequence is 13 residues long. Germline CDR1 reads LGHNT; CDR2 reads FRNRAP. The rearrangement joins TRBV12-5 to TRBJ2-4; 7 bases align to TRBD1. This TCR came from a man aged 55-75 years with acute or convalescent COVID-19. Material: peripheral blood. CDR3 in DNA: TGTGCTAGTGGTTTGGGACAGGGAAACATTCAGTACTTC. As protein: CASGLGQGNIQYF.